A single sample is the source of the 27 T cell receptor beta chains below, sequenced in a study of OX40 agonist ivuxolimab in advanced cancers. Profiling relied on immunoSEQ multiplex PCR, and the TCRdb table lists in-frame clones only, not all of them. Here the sample spans 70,000 or so clones, 80% to 90% being singletons. This specimen consisted of CD4+ or CD8+ T cells sorted from blood, obtained in a trial of the OX40 agonist ivuxolimab. These receptors were collected from an adult with an advanced solid tumor such as melanoma, head and neck, liver or kidney cancer.

V and J are TRBV4-1 and TRBJ1-2, with D unresolved. There are 17 residues in the CDR3. CDR1 and CDR2 (germline): MGHRA, YSYEKL. V was shortened by 3 bases and J by 7 bases, with 24 bases between the two germline ends. The DNA for the CDR3 is TGCGCCAGCAGCCAGGCACCGGGCCGTCTAAATAGTGGTGGCTACACCTTC. Its translation is CASSQAPGRLNSGGYTF.

This chain uses TRBV29-1 with TRBJ2-7; no clear D gene. The CDR3 has 14 amino acids. Germline CDR1 and CDR2: SQVTM and ANQGSEA. Trimming shortened V by 2 bases and J by 7 bases, and 18 bases separated the two germline ends. CDR3 DNA: TGCAGCGTTGAAAGCCCGACCTCCCCGGAGGAGCAGTACTTC. Translated, it gives CSVESPTSPEEQYF.

The gene calls are TRBV5-6 and TRBJ2-1; D is unresolved. Germline CDR1 and CDR2: SGHDT and YYEEEE. The CDR3 extends over 16 amino acids. V gave up 2 bases and J gave up 4 bases, with 16 bases separating them. In DNA, the CDR3 is TGTGCCAGCAGCTTTAACGGAGCCCCTGGGTACAATGAGCAGTTCTTC. This encodes CASSFNGAPGYNEQFF.

This sequence joins TRBV28 and TRBJ1-1, with 12 bases identical to TRBD1. The CDR3 length is 15 residues. CDR1 is MDHEN and CDR2 is SYDVKM in the germline V gene. V lost 5 bases to trimming and J lost 8 bases; unmatched junction nucleotides: 9. CDR3 coding DNA: TGTGCCAGCAGTCCAAGGGGACAGGGGGCCGGGGAAGCTTTCTTT. Its translation: CASSPRGQGAGEAFF.

The chain has TRBV7-9 and TRBJ1-3; TRBD1 matches at 8 bases. The CDR3 is 15 amino acids. The germline V gene has CDR1 SEHNR and CDR2 FQNEAQ (reference sequence). V lost 6 bases, J lost 1 base, and 5 bases stayed unmatched. As DNA, the CDR3 is TGTGCCAGCAGTCCTAGACAGGGGTCTGGAAACACCATATATTTT. The encoded protein is CASSPRQGSGNTIYF.

The chain links TRBV5-1 to TRBJ1-2; 8 bases are a match to TRBD1. Germline V gene lookup returns CDR1 SGHRS and CDR2 YFSETQ. With V trimmed by 4 bases and J by 0 bases, 8 bases remained unmatched. This CDR3 contains 16 residues. Written as DNA, the CDR3 is TGCGCCAGCAGCCCGGGTGGACAGGGAGCTAACTATGGCTACACCTTC. This sequence encodes CASSPGGQGANYGYTF.

V usage is TRBV18 and J usage is TRBJ2-5; 7 bases are a match to TRBD1. V gave up 0 bases and J gave up 3 bases; unmatched junction bases: 4. Germline CDR1 and CDR2: KGHSH and LQKENI. The CDR3 has 15 residues. CDR3 region: CASSPPGQPEETQYF. DNA for the CDR3: TGTGCCAGCTCACCACCGGGACAGCCTGAAGAGACCCAGTACTTC.

This chain joins TRBV2 and TRBJ2-5, with 7 bases identical to TRBD2. Germline CDR1 is SNHLY and CDR2 is FYNNEI. The J segment lost 5 bases and the V segment lost 2 bases, leaving 8 bases of the junction unmatched. The CDR3 length is 15 residues. CDR3 protein: CASSESGVNRETQYF. In DNA form, the CDR3 reads TGTGCCAGCAGTGAAAGCGGGGTAAATAGGGAGACCCAGTACTTC.

The chain couples TRBV5-1 to TRBJ2-6; D is uncertain. Between the trimmed V and J ends, which lost 2 bases and 0 bases, there was a span of 6 bases. The germline gives CDR1 SGHRS, CDR2 YFSETQ. This CDR3 spans 15 amino acids. This chain's CDR3 is CASSLQNSGANVLTF. The CDR3 bases are TGCGCCAGCAGCTTACAGAACTCTGGGGCCAACGTCCTGACTTTC.

The chain links TRBV4-1 to TRBJ2-5; TRBD1 aligns across 8 bases. V gave up 7 bases and J gave up 2 bases; unmatched junction bases: 9. This CDR3 spans 15 amino acids. Germline CDR1 reads MGHRA; CDR2 reads YSYEKL. The CDR3 is CASTFGGQGQETQYF. The DNA for the CDR3 is TGCGCCAGCACGTTCGGAGGACAGGGTCAAGAGACCCAGTACTTC.

In its sample, this clone was seen once. The genes are TRBV6-1 and TRBJ1-2, with 7 bases aligning to TRBD1. With 7 bases clipped from V and 1 base from J, the junction kept 9 bases outside the gene matches. This CDR3 is 15 amino acids long. The germline V gene has CDR1 MNHNS and CDR2 SASEGT. DNA for the CDR3: TGTGCCAGCACCTCAGACGGGACAGTTAACTATGGCTACACCTTC. Amino acids: CASTSDGTVNYGYTF.

The J gene is TRBJ2-7, the V gene TRBV6-5; 9 nucleotides align to TRBD1. CDR1 and CDR2 (germline): MNHEY, SVGAGI. Trimming removed 6 bases from V and 2 bases from J; junction bases left unmatched: 5. The CDR3 totals 14 residues. CDR3 DNA sequence: TGTGCCAGCAGCCCCGGGACAGGGCCCTACGAGCAGTACTTC. It yields the protein CASSPGTGPYEQYF.

In this sample, this clone turned up a few times. The chain recombines TRBV15 with TRBJ2-7; TRBD2 agrees at 12 bases. Germline CDR1 is LNHNV and CDR2 is YYDKDF (reference sequence). J gave up 1 base and V 1 base, and 11 bases lay outside the gene matches. The CDR3 contains 19 residues. The CDR3 loop is CATSRVGLAGGQGSYEQYF. CDR3 sequence (DNA): TGTGCCACCAGCAGAGTGGGTCTAGCGGGAGGGCAGGGGTCCTACGAGCAGTACTTC.

A few counts support this clone. This chain uses TRBV4-1 with TRBJ2-3; 8 nucleotides line up with TRBD2. V lost 3 bases and J lost 7; bases outside the gene matches: 12. CDR3 length: 16 amino acids. CDR1 is MGHRA, CDR2 YSYEKL, per germline. The CDR3 region has the DNA TGCGCCAGCAGCCACGTAAGGACTAGCCGGTTAAATACGCAGTATTTT. This codes for CASSHVRTSRLNTQYF.

CDR3 in amino acids: CASSLVQGVAYNSPLHF. As DNA, the CDR3 is TGTGCCAGCAGCTTAGTCCAGGGAGTCGCCTATAATTCACCCCTCCACTTT. The chain uses TRBV7-9 and TRBJ1-6; possibly TRBD1 for D (5 bases). The V end was cut by 1 base, the J end by 2 bases, with 12 bases between. The CDR3 runs 17 residues. The V gene's germline CDR1 is SEHNR and CDR2 FQNEAQ (reference sequence).

The V and J genes are TRBV6-5 and TRBJ1-2; TRBD1 is a possible D gene (6 bases). The V gene lost 6 bases and the J gene lost 1 base, with 12 bases spanning the gap. Germline CDR1 reads MNHEY; CDR2 reads SVGAGI. This CDR3 region has 14 residues. The CDR3 loop is CASSPQGNNYGYTF. In DNA, the CDR3 is TGTGCCAGCAGCCCCCAGGGGAATAACTATGGCTACACCTTC.

There are a few counts of this clone. The rearrangement joins TRBV30 to TRBJ2-1; D is possibly TRBD2 (7 bases). This CDR3 region has 15 residues. In germline, CDR1 is GTSNPN, CDR2 SVGIG (reference sequence). V was shortened by 1 base and J by 5 bases, with 15 bases between the two germline ends. CDR3 region: CAWSGWRGRDNEQFF. The CDR3 bases are TGTGCCTGGAGTGGTTGGAGGGGGAGGGACAATGAGCAGTTCTTC. The full variable domain, with the rest looked up from reference TRBV30 and TRBJ2-1, is SQTIHQWPATLVQPVGSPLSLECTVEGTSNPNLYWYRQAAGRGLQLLFYSVGIGQISSEVPQNLSASRPQDRQFILSSKKLLLSDSGFYLCAWSGWRGRDNEQFFGPGTRLTVL.

This clone was seen only a few times. The chain carries TRBV27 and TRBJ2-5; the match to TRBD1 covers 12 bases. Trimming at V came to 6 bases and at J to 7 bases, leaving 9 bases not matched to a gene. CDR3 length equals 15 residues. Germline lookup yields CDR1 MNHEY and CDR2 SMNVEV (reference sequence). Here the CDR3 DNA reads TGTGCCAGCAGACCCGGGACAGGGGGCCGGGGGACCCAGTACTTC. It translates to CASRPGTGGRGTQYF.

The chain employs TRBV30 and TRBJ2-3; D is perhaps TRBD2 (5 bases). Trimming pared 5 bases from V and 2 bases from J, leaving 14 bases between. The germline V gene encodes CDR1 GTSNPN and CDR2 SVGIG (reference sequence). This CDR3 has 14 residues. CDR3 bases: TGTGCCTGGGAAATCGGAGGTCTCACAGATACGCAGTATTTT. Protein product: CAWEIGGLTDTQYF.

This chain connects TRBV27 to TRBJ2-1; D possibly corresponds to TRBD1 (5 bases). This CDR3 is 13 amino acids long. Per the germline V gene, CDR1 is MNHEY and CDR2 is SMNVEV (reference sequence). V was shortened by 3 bases and J by 9 bases, with 12 bases between the two germline ends. The CDR3 sequence: CASSFSQEGEQFF. DNA for the CDR3: TGTGCCAGCAGTTTCTCACAGGAAGGTGAGCAGTTCTTC.

This rearrangement joins TRBV5-3 to TRBJ1-5, with 7 nucleotides matching TRBD1. TRBV5-3 is reported as an ORF; its role is uncertain. This CDR3 is built from 16 residues. V shed 4 bases and J 1 base; nucleotides not matched to a gene: 8. CDR3 amino acids: CARSLTGLGSNQPQHF. The DNA of the CDR3 is TGTGCCAGAAGCCTGACAGGGTTGGGGAGCAATCAGCCCCAGCATTTT.

The chain combines TRBV11-2 with TRBJ2-2, with D possibly being TRBD2 (5 bases). This CDR3 contains 14 residues. In germline, CDR1 is SGHAT, CDR2 FQNNGV. V lost 7 bases and J lost 5, with 14 bases in between. In nucleotides, the CDR3 is TGTGCCAGCACCTTCGCGACGGGAACCGGGGAGCTGTTTTTT. The encoded protein is CASTFATGTGELFF.

The genes are TRBV11-2 and TRBJ1-6; weak D call: TRBD1 (6 bases). Germline loops: CDR1 SGHAT, CDR2 FQNNGV. The V end lost 4 bases, the J end lost 6 bases, and 16 bases lay between the germline ends. The CDR3 has 16 residues. CDR3 residues: CASSSTSGQINSPLHF. In nucleotides, the CDR3 is TGTGCCAGCAGCTCCACTTCGGGACAAATTAATTCACCCCTCCACTTT.

DNA of the CDR3: TGTGCCAGCAGTGAATGGTCAGCATGGAACACCGGGGAGCTGTTTTTT. Translated, it gives CASSEWSAWNTGELFF. This chain links TRBV2 with TRBJ2-2; D unresolved. Trimming left V 2 bases short and J 1 base short, with 11 bases between. CDR1 and CDR2 (germline): SNHLY, FYNNEI. This CDR3 spans 16 amino acids. Supplemented by reference TRBV2 and TRBJ2-2, the full variable domain reads EPEVTQTPSHQVTQMGQEVILRCVPISNHLYFYWYRQILGQKVEFLVSFYNNEISEKSEIFDDQFSVERPDGSNFTLKIRSTKLEDSAMYFCASSEWSAWNTGELFFGEGSRLTVL.

The chain combines TRBV19 with TRBJ2-3; 10 bases map to TRBD1. CDR1 and CDR2 from the germline V gene are LNHDA and SQIVND (reference sequence). V lost 4 bases to trimming and J lost 5 bases; unmatched junction nucleotides: 3. The CDR3 covers 14 residues. The CDR3 spells CASSTGQGGDTQYF. The CDR3 DNA is TGTGCCAGTAGTACCGGACAGGGGGGAGATACGCAGTATTTT.

This rearrangement joins TRBV11-2 to TRBJ1-2, with 9 bases lining up with TRBD1. In germline, CDR1 is SGHAT, CDR2 FQNNGV. The CDR3 is 19 amino acids. After removal of 4 bases from V and 4 bases from J, the junction contained 19 bases not matched to a gene. CDR3: CASSSILARQGGGSYGYTF. As DNA, the CDR3 is TGTGCCAGCAGCTCAATCCTAGCCCGACAGGGGGGAGGGTCCTATGGCTACACCTTC.

The genes are TRBV2 and TRBJ2-3; D not certain. CDR3 length: 15 amino acids. Germline CDR1 is SNHLY and CDR2 is FYNNEI. Trimming stripped 7 bases from V and 1 base from J, with 15 bases between. CDR3 sequence: CASTASHPRTDTQYF. As DNA, the CDR3 is TGTGCCAGCACGGCCAGCCACCCCCGCACAGATACGCAGTATTTT.